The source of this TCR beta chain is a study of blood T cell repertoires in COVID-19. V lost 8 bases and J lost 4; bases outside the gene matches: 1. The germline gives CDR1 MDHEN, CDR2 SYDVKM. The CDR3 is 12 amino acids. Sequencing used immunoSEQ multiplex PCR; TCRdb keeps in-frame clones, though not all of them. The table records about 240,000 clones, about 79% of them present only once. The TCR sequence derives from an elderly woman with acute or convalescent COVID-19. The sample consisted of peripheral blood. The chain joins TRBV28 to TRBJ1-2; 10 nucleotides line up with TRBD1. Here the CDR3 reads CASGTGAYGYTF. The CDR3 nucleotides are TGTGCCAGCGGGACAGGGGCCTATGGCTACACCTTC.